This section outlines one TCR beta chain sequence together with its context. Its target is not known. This sample is part of a study of shared clonotypes between healthy human individuals. Study in general: Per donor, three plates held CD4 naive cells, three held CD4 memory, two held CD8 naive and one held CD8 memory.

Deletions cut 6 bases from V and 1 base from J, with 19 bases between. Germline CDR1 is ENHRY and CDR2 is SYGVKD. CDR3 length: 16 residues. Replicate PCRs for sorted subsets used 200 ng DNA; this equaled about 30,000 T cell genomes. Here immunoSEQ multiplex PCR was the method, and the copy in TCRdb shows in-frame clones only, minus some. The data hold about 2.4 million clones, with approximately 94% observed a single time. Whole-study findings and limits: Among donors, clonotype sharing was expected to be affected by sequencing depth. Blood was the sole source, and tissue repertoires probably differ.

Source material: naive CD4+ T cells from PBMCs. Subset noted: CD45RA+ positively selected. The chain recombines TRBV10-3 with TRBJ2-7; D perhaps matches TRBD2 (6 bases). The sequence derives from a man in his late teens or twenties in good health. Some clones in this sample may be carry-over from other donors' samples. CDR3 amino acids: CAISLGGGLASYEQYF. CDR3 DNA sequence: TGTGCCATCAGCCTTGGAGGAGGCCTAGCGTCCTACGAGCAGTACTTC.